Detailed here is one T cell receptor beta chain. Per the study methods: Amplifying reference gene primers gave estimates of nucleated cell counts. Generated by immunoSEQ multiplex PCR, the TCRdb table keeps only in-frame clones and is missing some. The DNA gave D and trimming, while V, J and clone size come from that table. The sample carries 220,000 or so clones, 82% recorded once. The study recruited people aged about 18 to 90 years across approximately 24 US areas. Participants' reported clinical history set cohort assignment. These data come from a study of blood T cell repertoires in COVID-19. V was pared by 3 bases and J by 1 base, with 9 bases between. From germline, CDR1 is LGHDT and CDR2 YNNKEL (reference sequence). CDR3 length: 15 amino acids.

Specimen: PBMCs or T cells enriched from blood (not recorded which). The genes are TRBV3-1 (or the pseudogene TRBV3-2) and TRBJ2-2; D perhaps matches TRBD1 (6 bases). The receptor comes from a woman aged 55-70 years who had recovered from COVID-19. The CDR3 spells CASSQGHVNTGELFF. The CDR3, as DNA: TGTGCCAGCAGCCAGGGACACGTGAACACCGGGGAGCTGTTTTTT.